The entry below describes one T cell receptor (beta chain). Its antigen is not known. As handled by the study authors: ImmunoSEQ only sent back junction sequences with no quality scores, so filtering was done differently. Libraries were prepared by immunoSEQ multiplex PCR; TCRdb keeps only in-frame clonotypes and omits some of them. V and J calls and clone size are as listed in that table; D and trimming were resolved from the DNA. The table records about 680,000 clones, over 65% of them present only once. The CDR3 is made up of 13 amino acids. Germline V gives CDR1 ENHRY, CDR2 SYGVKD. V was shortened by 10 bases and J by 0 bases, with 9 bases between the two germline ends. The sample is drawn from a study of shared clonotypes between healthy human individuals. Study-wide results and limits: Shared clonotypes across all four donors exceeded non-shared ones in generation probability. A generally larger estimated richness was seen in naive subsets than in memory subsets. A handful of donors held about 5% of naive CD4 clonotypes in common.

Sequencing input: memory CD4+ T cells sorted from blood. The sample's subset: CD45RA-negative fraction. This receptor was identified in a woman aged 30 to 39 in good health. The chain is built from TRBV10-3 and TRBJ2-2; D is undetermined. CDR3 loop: CATQDTNTGELFF. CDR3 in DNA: TGTGCCACCCAAGACACGAACACCGGGGAGCTGTTTTTT.